Listed here are 18 T cell receptor beta chains from one sample, sequenced in a study of CD8+CD57+ T cells in acquired aplastic anemia. TCR beta VDJ and CDR3 profiling used genomic DNA as template. From the reads, TCRdb called clonotypes with MiXCR, one entry per CDR3 protein. The sample has 150,000 to 170,000 distinct CDR3 sequences, about 50% seen once; the top ten hold 12%. The sequenced patients had an expansion of CD8+CD57+ cells seen by flow cytometry. Sequencing used sorted CD4+, CD8+, or CD8+CD57+ T cells (not recorded which) from PBMCs. All receptors derive from a human donor with aplastic anemia.

This clonotype occurred a few times. The chain is built from TRBV15 and TRBJ1-4; D gene unclear. This CDR3 has 14 amino acids. Germline V gives CDR1 LNHNV, CDR2 YYDKDF (reference sequence). Trimming took 4 bases from V and 7 from J, leaving 13 bases between them. The CDR3 is CATSTDGPAEKLFF. In DNA, the CDR3 is TGTGCCACCAGCACGGACGGGCCAGCTGAAAAACTGTTTTTT.

The rearrangement joins TRBV25-1 to TRBJ1-6, with D tentatively TRBD1 (5 bases). The V and J ends lost 6 bases and 9 bases respectively, with 15 bases between them. Germline lookup yields CDR1 MGHDK and CDR2 SYGVNS. The CDR3 extends over 14 amino acids. CDR3 sequence reads: CASRGVGESSPLHF. The CDR3 DNA reads TGTGCCAGCAGGGGGGTAGGGGAATCTTCACCCCTCCACTTT.

This clonotype was observed many times. The chain carries TRBV5-6 and TRBJ1-2; D perhaps matches TRBD1 (6 bases). Germline CDR1 and CDR2: SGHDT and YYEEEE. Deletions cut 5 bases from V and 6 bases from J, with 17 bases between. The CDR3 loop spans 14 amino acids. The CDR3 loop is CASSSPQGMDGYTF. Written as DNA, the CDR3 is TGTGCCAGCAGTTCCCCTCAGGGGATGGATGGCTACACCTTC.

The genes are TRBV20-1 and TRBJ2-5; 14 bases line up with TRBD2. V was clipped by 5 bases and J by 7 bases; unmatched bases: 3. The CDR3 is 13 amino acids. Germline V lookup: CDR1 DFQATT, CDR2 SNEGSKA (reference sequence). The CDR3: CSARGLAGGTQYF. CDR3 coding DNA: TGCAGTGCTCGCGGACTAGCGGGGGGGACCCAGTACTTC.

The chain recombines TRBV6-5 with TRBJ2-7, with D tentatively TRBD1 (5 bases). This CDR3 spans 16 amino acids. CDR1 and CDR2 (germline): MNHEY, SVGAGI. The V gene lost 2 bases and the J gene lost 6 bases, with 20 bases spanning the gap. The CDR3 sequence: CASSYDSGRGSVEQYF. CDR3 coding DNA: TGTGCCAGCAGTTACGATTCGGGTAGGGGCTCTGTCGAGCAGTACTTC.

There are many counts of this clonotype. The rearrangement links TRBV13 to TRBJ2-7; 7 bases align to TRBD1. The CDR3 is 14 residues long. The trim removed 5 bases at V and 4 bases at J, leaving 8 bases unmatched. The V gene's germline CDR1 is PRHDT and CDR2 FYEKMQ (reference sequence). The CDR3 region is CASSPRTGIYEQYF. The CDR3 region has the DNA TGTGCCAGCAGCCCCCGGACAGGCATTTACGAGCAGTACTTC.

This clonotype has ten or more counts. The chain has TRBV6-1 and TRBJ1-5; D not certain. Per the germline V gene, CDR1 is MNHNS and CDR2 is SASEGT. The CDR3 contains 14 residues. With 3 bases removed from V and 0 bases from J, the gap between germline ends came to 6 bases. The CDR3 loop reads CASSDRYSNQPQHF. DNA of the CDR3: TGTGCCAGCAGTGACAGATATAGCAATCAGCCCCAGCATTTT.

The chain recombines TRBV24-1 with TRBJ2-3, with TRBD2 identical over 8 bases. The CDR3 runs 16 residues. Germline loops: CDR1 KGHDR, CDR2 SFDVKD. Trimming took 4 bases from V and 2 from J; bases not matched to a gene: 7. CDR3 DNA sequence: TGTGCCACCAGTGAGCCCGGGACTAGGGACACAGATACGCAGTATTTT. Its translation is CATSEPGTRDTDTQYF.

The chain is built from TRBV5-1 and TRBJ1-1; tentatively, D is TRBD1 (6 bases). Trimming took 4 bases from V and 3 from J, leaving 13 bases between them. Germline V gene sequence: CDR1 SGHRS, CDR2 YFSETQ. The CDR3 contains 14 residues. The CDR3 DNA reads as TGCGCCAGCAGCACCGGTTACAGGGACACTGAAGCTTTCTTT. Translating it yields CASSTGYRDTEAFF.

This clonotype was found a few times. The rearrangement joins TRBV5-4 to TRBJ1-4, with 11 nucleotides matching TRBD1. The V segment lost 4 bases and the J segment 6 bases; nucleotides outside the gene matches: 5. CDR3 length: 15 residues. Germline loops: CDR1 SGHNT, CDR2 YYREEE (reference sequence). CDR3 in amino acids: CASSPRGQGDEKLFF. In DNA form, the CDR3 reads TGTGCCAGCAGCCCCCGGGGACAGGGGGATGAAAAACTGTTTTTT.

This clonotype was seen ten or more times. The rearrangement links TRBV4-2 to TRBJ1-5; no clear D gene. The germline V gene has CDR1 LGHNA and CDR2 YNFKEQ. V gave up 0 bases and J gave up 6 bases, with 9 bases separating them. This CDR3 is built from 14 residues. The CDR3, as DNA: TGTGCCAGCAGCCAAGACGGGGAGGCTCAGCCCCAGCATTTT. This encodes CASSQDGEAQPQHF.

The V call is TRBV11-2, the J call TRBJ2-2, with a weak D call TRBD1 (5 bases). The germline V gene has CDR1 SGHAT and CDR2 FQNNGV. The germline V and J ends were trimmed by 5 bases and 7 bases, with 23 bases remaining between them. The CDR3 runs to 17 residues. The CDR3, as DNA: TGTGCCAGCAGCCCAGCCTTCCTCGGACATTTGGGCGGGGAGCTGTTTTTT. This codes for CASSPAFLGHLGGELFF.

This chain joins TRBV27 and TRBJ2-1; 8 positions agree with TRBD2. V lost 3 bases and J lost 3; bases outside the gene matches: 7. This CDR3 has 16 amino acids. Germline V gene sequence: CDR1 MNHEY, CDR2 SMNVEV (reference sequence). In DNA, the CDR3 is TGTGCCAGCAGTTTCGTCGGGGGGGCCTTCTACAATGAGCAGTTCTTC. Protein product: CASSFVGGAFYNEQFF.

In its sample, this clonotype was seen a few times. The chain recombines TRBV15 with TRBJ2-7; TRBD2 might be the D (5 bases). V was cut by 0 bases and J by 2 bases, with 8 bases left in between. The CDR3 totals 14 residues. Germline V lookup: CDR1 LNHNV, CDR2 YYDKDF (reference sequence). This CDR3 reads CATSRDARAYEQYF. The CDR3 nucleotides read TGTGCCACCAGCAGAGATGCGAGGGCCTACGAGCAGTACTTC.

This sequence joins TRBV7-6 and TRBJ2-1, with D tentatively TRBD2 (6 bases). The germline V gene has CDR1 SGHVS and CDR2 FNYEAQ. Trimming removed 3 bases from V and 6 bases from J, with 12 bases in between. This CDR3 contains 14 residues. The CDR3 DNA reads TGTGCCAGCAGCTTCGGAGGGAACGGCAATGAGCAGTTCTTC. This sequence encodes CASSFGGNGNEQFF.

V gene TRBV5-4 combines with J gene TRBJ2-1, with 7 positions matching TRBD1. Germline V gene lookup returns CDR1 SGHNT and CDR2 YYREEE (reference sequence). V shed 7 bases and J 7 bases; nucleotides not matched to a gene: 8. This CDR3 comprises 13 residues. CDR3 sequence reads: CASLGDSRNEQFF. In DNA form, the CDR3 reads TGTGCCAGCTTGGGGGACAGTAGGAATGAGCAGTTCTTC. Together with reference TRBV5-4 and TRBJ2-1, the CDR3 gives the full variable domain: ETGVTQSPTHLIKTRGQQVTLRCSSQSGHNTVSWYQQALGQGPQFIFQYYREEENGRGNFPPRFSGLQFPNYSSELNVNALELDDSALYLCASLGDSRNEQFFGPGTRLTVL.

This clonotype occurred many times. The chain links TRBV2 to TRBJ2-7; D unclear. V dropped 6 bases and J dropped 4 bases, with 7 bases sitting between them. The germline V gene encodes CDR1 SNHLY and CDR2 FYNNEI. CDR3 size: 11 residues. The CDR3 DNA is TGTGCCAGCAGATCAGATTACGAGCAGTACTTC. Encoded protein: CASRSDYEQYF. Supplemented by reference TRBV2 and TRBJ2-7, the full variable domain reads EPEVTQTPSHQVTQMGQEVILRCVPISNHLYFYWYRQILGQKVEFLVSFYNNEISEKSEIFDDQFSVERPDGSNFTLKIRSTKLEDSAMYFCASRSDYEQYFGPGTRLTVT.

The CDR3 is CATSDLRPTGITEAFF. In DNA form, the CDR3 reads TGTGCCACCAGTGATTTACGACCGACAGGGATCACTGAAGCTTTCTTT. The genes are TRBV24-1 and TRBJ1-1; TRBD1 matches at 7 bases. This CDR3 is 16 amino acids long. Per the germline V gene, CDR1 is KGHDR and CDR2 is SFDVKD. V trimming: 1 base; J trimming: 4 bases; junction bases outside the gene matches: 8.